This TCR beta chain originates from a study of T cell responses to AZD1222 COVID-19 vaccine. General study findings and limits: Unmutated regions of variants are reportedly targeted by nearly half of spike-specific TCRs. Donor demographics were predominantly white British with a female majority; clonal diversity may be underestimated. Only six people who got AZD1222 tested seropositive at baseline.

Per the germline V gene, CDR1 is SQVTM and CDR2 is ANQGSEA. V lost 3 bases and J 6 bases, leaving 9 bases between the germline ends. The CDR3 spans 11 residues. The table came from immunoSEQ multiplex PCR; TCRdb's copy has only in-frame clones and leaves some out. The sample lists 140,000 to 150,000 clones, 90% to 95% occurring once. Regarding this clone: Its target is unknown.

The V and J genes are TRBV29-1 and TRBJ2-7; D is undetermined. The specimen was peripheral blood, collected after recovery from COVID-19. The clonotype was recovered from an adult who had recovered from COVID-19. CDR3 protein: CSVESQLEQYF. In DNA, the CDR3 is TGCAGCGTTGAGAGTCAGCTCGAGCAGTACTTC.